The 7 T cell receptor beta chains below all came from one sample that was sequenced in a study of T cell changes during pregnancy in multiple sclerosis. TCRdb keeps only in-frame clones here, not all; method: immunoSEQ multiplex PCR. The sample yields 40,000 or so clones, 94% seen once. Sequences were derived from CD8+ T cells from peripheral blood mononuclear cells, sampled in the third trimester of pregnancy. Source of these receptors: a female donor with multiple sclerosis, enrolled in a pregnancy study.

V and J are TRBV6-1 and TRBJ2-1; 9 bases match TRBD2. The junction had 11 bases not matched to a gene; V was cut back by 9 bases and J by 5 bases. The length of the CDR3 is 15 residues. Germline loops: CDR1 MNHNS, CDR2 SASEGT. The CDR3 nucleotides are TGTGCCAGGACTACTATAGCGGGAGACGACAATGAGCAGTTCTTC. Translation gives CARTTIAGDDNEQFF.

This clone has a single count. The rearrangement joins TRBV28 to TRBJ1-1; maybe TRBD1 (6 bases). V dropped 7 bases and J dropped 7 bases, with 16 bases sitting between them. Germline V gene data show CDR1 as MDHEN and CDR2 as SYDVKM. The length of the CDR3 is 13 residues. The CDR3 DNA sequence: TGTGCCAGCATCTTTAGGGGGATGGGTGAAGCTTTCTTT. Encoded protein: CASIFRGMGEAFF. The full variable domain, in which reference TRBV28 and TRBJ1-1 provide the parts outside the CDR3, is DVKVTQSSRYLVKRTGEKVFLECVQDMDHENMFWYRQDPGLGLRLIYFSYDVKMKEKGDIPEGYSVSREKKERFSLILESASTNQTSMYLCASIFRGMGEAFFGQGTRLTVV.

This sequence joins TRBV7-9 and TRBJ2-5; 8 nucleotides align to TRBD1. The CDR3 has 15 amino acids. CDR1 SEHNR and CDR2 FQNEAQ come from the germline V gene (reference sequence). Unmatched junction bases numbered 9, after V lost 6 bases and J lost 3 bases. CDR3 sequence reads: CASRGTGIAKETQYF. CDR3 in DNA: TGTGCCAGCAGGGGGACAGGAATAGCTAAAGAGACCCAGTACTTC.

The gene calls are TRBV6-1 and TRBJ2-3; D is unresolved. V was shortened by 0 bases and J by 6 bases, with 13 bases between the two germline ends. This CDR3 has 15 amino acids. Per germline, CDR1 MNHNS and CDR2 SASEGT. CDR3 loop: CASSEALFPGDTQYF. In nucleotides, the CDR3 is TGTGCCAGCAGTGAAGCGCTTTTTCCCGGGGATACGCAGTATTTT.

The V and J genes are TRBV2 and TRBJ2-7; D is unclear. The CDR3 contains 15 residues. Germline CDR1 and CDR2: SNHLY and FYNNEI. The V gene lost 0 bases and the J gene lost 2 bases, with 11 bases spanning the gap. CDR3 coding DNA: TGTGCCAGCAGTGAAGCGGTACAGACCACCTACGAGCAGTACTTC. Its protein is CASSEAVQTTYEQYF.

The chain joins TRBV4-2 to TRBJ2-1, with D possibly TRBD1 on 5 matching bases. Germline V gives CDR1 LGHNA, CDR2 YNFKEQ. The length of the CDR3 is 14 residues. Trimming stripped 3 bases from V and 4 bases from J, with 10 bases between. In nucleotides, the CDR3 is TGTGCCAGCAGCCACGTGGGGCGGTACAATGAGCAGTTCTTC. As protein: CASSHVGRYNEQFF.

CDR3 protein: CASSYRQGSGNTIYF. In nucleotides, the CDR3 is TGTGCCAGCAGTTACCGACAGGGTTCCGGAAACACCATATATTTT. The J gene is TRBJ1-3, the V gene TRBV6-5, with 7 bases that match TRBD1. J lost 4 bases, V lost 2 bases, and 5 bases had no gene match. CDR3 length equals 15 residues. Germline CDR1 is MNHEY and CDR2 is SVGAGI.